A selection of T cell receptor beta chains follows, all from one sample in a study of blood T cells in healthy people across ages. TCRdb reprocessed the 5' RACE reads with MiXCR, giving one entry per CDR3 protein. The profile shows about 1.4 million distinct CDR3 sequences, approximately 63% of them singletons. Sample: blood. Receptors originate from a man younger than 35 in good health. CDR3s include the opening cysteine and the closing phenylalanine or tryptophan. The order of the fields is V gene, clone size, CDR3 protein. Clone size is shown for a subset of rows, as once, few, many or a class of expanded clone.

v_gene: TRBV25-1
abundance: .
CDR3aa: CASSASSASRIHEQYF

v_gene: TRBV27
abundance: .
CDR3aa: CASSADKGNTEAFF

v_gene: TRBV2
abundance: once
CDR3aa: CASSFELAGGGETQYF

v_gene: TRBV29-1
abundance: few
CDR3aa: CSVDGVSGRAVYEQYF

v_gene: TRBV3-1
abundance: few
CDR3aa: CASSLGTGGSIQYF

v_gene: TRBV4-1
abundance: few
CDR3aa: CASSQDGTGYGYTF

v_gene: TRBV7-6
abundance: once
CDR3aa: CASSSANWDTQYF

v_gene: TRBV7-6
abundance: .
CDR3aa: CARDDSFSQPQHF

v_gene: TRBV20-1
abundance: .
CDR3aa: CSPGLAEETQYF

v_gene: TRBV29-1
abundance: .
CDR3aa: CSVVVRPMNTEAFF

v_gene: TRBV7-2
abundance: few
CDR3aa: CASSSVAQPQHF

v_gene: TRBV5-1
abundance: once
CDR3aa: CASSTGTGPTEAFF

v_gene: TRBV30
abundance: .
CDR3aa: CAWDMTSYEQYF

v_gene: TRBV25-1
abundance: few
CDR3aa: CASSVGYTDTQYF

v_gene: TRBV27
abundance: .
CDR3aa: CASSYRGSTDTQYF

v_gene: TRBV6-2/TRBV6-3
abundance: .
CDR3aa: CASSYFSSRTGANVLTF

v_gene: TRBV20-1
abundance: .
CDR3aa: CSARSSGTGGFSNEQFF

v_gene: TRBV19
abundance: .
CDR3aa: CARPQATGDHEQFF

v_gene: TRBV7-2
abundance: .
CDR3aa: CASSQDVAKNIQYF

v_gene: TRBV5-1
abundance: .
CDR3aa: CASSPGPAEDSYEQYF

v_gene: TRBV4-2
abundance: few
CDR3aa: CASSHGTSGRNSEQFF

v_gene: TRBV9
abundance: .
CDR3aa: CASSSFEGGSDEQYF

v_gene: TRBV6-4
abundance: .
CDR3aa: CASRQGESGANVLTF

v_gene: TRBV20-1
abundance: once
CDR3aa: CSAPEQRISYNEQFF

v_gene: TRBV28
abundance: few
CDR3aa: CASWDRDYEQYF

v_gene: TRBV15
abundance: .
CDR3aa: CATSSPTSRQGNEQFF

v_gene: TRBV12-3/TRBV12-4
abundance: .
CDR3aa: CAGRSTGKETQYF

v_gene: TRBV7-9
abundance: .
CDR3aa: CASGDGTGRQETQYF

v_gene: TRBV7-7
abundance: .
CDR3aa: CASSLSWPRDEQFF

v_gene: TRBV19
abundance: .
CDR3aa: CASSIWGQGSYEQYF

v_gene: TRBV25-1
abundance: .
CDR3aa: CASSESGVYYGYTF

v_gene: TRBV6-1
abundance: .
CDR3aa: CASSRTGKNYGYTF

v_gene: TRBV6-1
abundance: .
CDR3aa: CASSFFSYERYF

v_gene: TRBV5-6
abundance: .
CDR3aa: CASSLGAWANGYTF

v_gene: TRBV9
abundance: .
CDR3aa: CASSVYGGDSTDTQYF

v_gene: TRBV6-6
abundance: .
CDR3aa: CASSYSGLPLTDTQYF

v_gene: TRBV6-2/TRBV6-3
abundance: .
CDR3aa: CASRPSVAIIYEQYF

v_gene: TRBV13
abundance: .
CDR3aa: CASSLDGEPQHF

v_gene: TRBV6-1
abundance: .
CDR3aa: CARGLDRVSNEQYF

v_gene: TRBV6-2/TRBV6-3
abundance: .
CDR3aa: CASTLHLRDRGTYEQYF

v_gene: TRBV5-1
abundance: .
CDR3aa: CASRGSGQGMNEQYF

v_gene: TRBV6-5
abundance: .
CDR3aa: CASSYSPGAGVPNEQFF

v_gene: TRBV27
abundance: .
CDR3aa: CASRKGIDTQYF

v_gene: TRBV7-2
abundance: .
CDR3aa: CASSLQKANYEQYF

v_gene: TRBV12-3/TRBV12-4
abundance: few
CDR3aa: CASSDGTGVLSYEQYF

v_gene: TRBV4-2
abundance: .
CDR3aa: CASSQGLMTSGFHDTQYF

v_gene: TRBV20-1
abundance: .
CDR3aa: CSAPGLARYEQYF